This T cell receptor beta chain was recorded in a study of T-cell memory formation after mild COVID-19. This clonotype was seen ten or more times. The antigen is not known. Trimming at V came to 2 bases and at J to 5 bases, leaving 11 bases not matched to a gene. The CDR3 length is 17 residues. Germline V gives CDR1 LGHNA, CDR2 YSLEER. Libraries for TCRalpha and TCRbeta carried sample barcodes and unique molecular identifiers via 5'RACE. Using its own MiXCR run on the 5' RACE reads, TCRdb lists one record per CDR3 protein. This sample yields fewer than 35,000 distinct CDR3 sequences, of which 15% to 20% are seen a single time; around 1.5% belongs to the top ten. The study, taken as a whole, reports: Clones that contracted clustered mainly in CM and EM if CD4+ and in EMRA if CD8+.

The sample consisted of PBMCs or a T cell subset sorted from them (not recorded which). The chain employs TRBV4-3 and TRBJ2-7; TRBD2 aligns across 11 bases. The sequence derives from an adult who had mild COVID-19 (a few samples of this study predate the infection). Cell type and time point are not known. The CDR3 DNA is TGCGCCAGCAGCCAACGAACAATAGCGGGAGGGCTTAACGAGCAGTACTTC. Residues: CASSQRTIAGGLNEQYF.